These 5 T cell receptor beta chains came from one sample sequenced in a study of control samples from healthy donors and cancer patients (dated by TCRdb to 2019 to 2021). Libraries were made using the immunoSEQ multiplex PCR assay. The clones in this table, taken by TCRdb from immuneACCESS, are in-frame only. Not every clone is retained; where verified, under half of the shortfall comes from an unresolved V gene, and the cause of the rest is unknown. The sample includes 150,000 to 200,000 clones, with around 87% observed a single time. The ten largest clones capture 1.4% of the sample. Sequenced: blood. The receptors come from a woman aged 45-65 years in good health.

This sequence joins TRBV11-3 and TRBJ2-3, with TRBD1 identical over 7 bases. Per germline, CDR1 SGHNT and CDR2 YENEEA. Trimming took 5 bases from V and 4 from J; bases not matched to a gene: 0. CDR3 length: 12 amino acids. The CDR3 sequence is CASSQGADTQYF. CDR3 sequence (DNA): TGTGCCAGCAGCCAGGGGGCAGATACGCAGTATTTT.

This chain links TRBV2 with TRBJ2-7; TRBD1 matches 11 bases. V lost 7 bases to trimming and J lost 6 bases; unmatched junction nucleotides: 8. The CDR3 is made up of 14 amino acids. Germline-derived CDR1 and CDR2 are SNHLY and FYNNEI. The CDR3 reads CASNRDRGTVEQYF. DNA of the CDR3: TGTGCCAGCAACCGGGACAGGGGGACGGTCGAGCAGTACTTC. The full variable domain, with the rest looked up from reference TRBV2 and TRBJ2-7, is EPEVTQTPSHQVTQMGQEVILRCVPISNHLYFYWYRQILGQKVEFLVSFYNNEISEKSEIFDDQFSVERPDGSNFTLKIRSTKLEDSAMYFCASNRDRGTVEQYFGPGTRLTVT.

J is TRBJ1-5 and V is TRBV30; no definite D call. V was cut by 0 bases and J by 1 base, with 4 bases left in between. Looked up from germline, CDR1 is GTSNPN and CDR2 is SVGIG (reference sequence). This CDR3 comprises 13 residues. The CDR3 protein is CAWSVQSNQPQHF. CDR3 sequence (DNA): TGTGCCTGGAGTGTACAGAGCAATCAGCCCCAGCATTTT.

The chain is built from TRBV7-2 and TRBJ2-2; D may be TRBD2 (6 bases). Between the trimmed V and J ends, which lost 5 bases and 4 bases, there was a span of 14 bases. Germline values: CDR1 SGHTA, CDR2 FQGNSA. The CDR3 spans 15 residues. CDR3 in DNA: TGTGCCAGCAGCCTACGGGTAGCGGCCACCGGGGAGCTGTTTTTT. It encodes CASSLRVAATGELFF. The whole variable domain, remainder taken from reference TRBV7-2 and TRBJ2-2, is GAGVSQSPSNKVTEKGKDVELRCDPISGHTALYWYRQSLGQGLEFLIYFQGNSAPDKSGLPSDRFSAERTGGSVSTLTIQRTQQEDSAVYLCASSLRVAATGELFFGEGSRLTVL.

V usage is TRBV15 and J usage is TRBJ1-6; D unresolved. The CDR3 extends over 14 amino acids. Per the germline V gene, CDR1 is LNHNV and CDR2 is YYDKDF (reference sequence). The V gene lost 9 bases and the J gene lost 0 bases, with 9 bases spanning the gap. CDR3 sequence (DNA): TGTGCCACTTCCGGGAGCTCCTATAATTCACCCCTCCACTTT. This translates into CATSGSSYNSPLHF.